These 24 T cell receptor beta chains originate from one sample sequenced in a study of cytomegalovirus exposure and HLA in healthy donors. The PCR made use of 60 Vbeta and 13 Jbeta primers. Here immunoSEQ multiplex PCR was the method, and the copy in TCRdb shows in-frame clones only, minus some. This sample has about 140,000 clones, with 82% found just once. Sequences were obtained from PBMCs. The receptors derive from a woman aged 45 to 65 in good health and CMV-seropositive.

This clone showed up just a few times. The chain is built from TRBV7-9 and TRBJ1-3; no firm D call. V was trimmed by 5 bases and J by 2 bases, leaving 16 bases between them. The CDR3 totals 16 residues. Per germline, CDR1 SEHNR and CDR2 FQNEAQ (reference sequence). For the CDR3, the DNA is TGTGCCAGCAGCCCCGAGGGAAATAGGGCTGGAAACACCATATATTTT. As protein: CASSPEGNRAGNTIYF. Based on the CDR3 plus reference TRBV7-9 and TRBJ1-3, the full variable domain is DTGVSQNPRHKITKRGQNVTFRCDPISEHNRLYWYRQTLGQGPEFLTYFQNEAQLEKSRLLSDRFSAERPKGSFSTLEIQRTEQGDSAMYLCASSPEGNRAGNTIYFGEGSWLTVV.

The chain joins TRBV19 to TRBJ1-5; D unresolved. The CDR3 runs to 15 residues. Trimming left V 9 bases short and J 2 bases short, with 17 bases between. CDR1 and CDR2 from the germline V gene are LNHDA and SQIVND (reference sequence). CDR3: CASTPERVGNQPQHF. The CDR3 DNA is TGTGCCAGCACCCCAGAGAGGGTTGGCAATCAGCCCCAGCATTTT.

This clone was found a few times. The chain joins TRBV13 to TRBJ2-2, with 14 positions matching TRBD2. Germline V gene sequence: CDR1 PRHDT, CDR2 FYEKMQ (reference sequence). V lost 5 bases to trimming and J lost 7 bases; unmatched junction nucleotides: 9. This CDR3 spans 17 amino acids. CDR3 bases: TGTGCCAGCAGCCCAATGGGGACTAGCGGGAGTAGCGGGGAGCTGTTTTTT. This codes for CASSPMGTSGSSGELFF.

The chain links TRBV30 to TRBJ1-2; possibly TRBD1 for D (6 bases). V was shortened by 4 bases and J by 2 bases, with 17 bases between the two germline ends. Germline-derived CDR1 and CDR2 are GTSNPN and SVGIG (reference sequence). This CDR3 has 15 amino acids. CDR3 sequence (DNA): TGTGCCTGGACCGAGCCACAGGGTCTGAACTATGGCTACACCTTC. This codes for CAWTEPQGLNYGYTF.

V gene TRBV6-5 combines with J gene TRBJ1-2; the match to TRBD1 covers 8 bases. Losses at the gene ends were 6 bases for V and 6 bases for J; bases not matched to a gene: 9. The CDR3 has 14 residues. The germline CDR1 and CDR2 sequences are MNHEY and SVGAGI. The CDR3 loop is CASRDREQEDGYTF. CDR3 sequence (DNA): TGTGCCAGCAGGGACAGGGAACAAGAGGATGGCTACACCTTC.

Note on this clone: Germline is not matched at one junction end, which may reflect a read error. The V gene is TRBV7-3, the J gene TRBJ1-3; 9 positions match TRBD1. Germline CDR1 and CDR2: SGHTA and FQGTGA. The CDR3 is 15 residues long. The CDR3 coding sequence is TGTGCCAGCAGCCAACAGGGGGCCTTTGGAAGCACCATATATTTT. It yields the protein CASSQQGAFGSTIYF.

This chain uses TRBV28 with TRBJ2-7; D is possibly TRBD1 (6 bases). Per germline, CDR1 MDHEN and CDR2 SYDVKM. V was trimmed by 6 bases and J by 4 bases, leaving 10 bases between them. The CDR3 is made up of 12 amino acids. CDR3 nucleotide sequence: TGTGCCAGCAGGGGGGCTAGTTACGAGCAGTACTTC. Translation gives CASRGASYEQYF.

The chain recombines TRBV2 with TRBJ1-1; possibly TRBD1 for D (5 bases). CDR3 length: 13 residues. The ends were cut back, 8 bases at V and 1 base at J, with 11 bases in the middle. Germline values: CDR1 SNHLY, CDR2 FYNNEI. The CDR3 DNA reads TGTGCCAGCGTCGTGACAGAGAACACTGAAGCTTTCTTT. Amino acid sequence: CASVVTENTEAFF.

The chain joins TRBV28 to TRBJ1-2, with unresolved D. This CDR3 region has 15 residues. The germline V gene encodes CDR1 MDHEN and CDR2 SYDVKM. The V end lost 6 bases, the J end lost 0 bases, and 14 bases lay between the germline ends. The DNA for the CDR3 is TGTGCCAGCAGAGAGGAGTCTCCTACTAACTATGGCTACACCTTC. It codes for CASREESPTNYGYTF.

This clone was observed a handful of times. The rearrangement links TRBV7-8 to TRBJ2-7, with 10 positions matching TRBD2. The CDR3 runs to 15 residues. Germline CDR1 is SGHVS and CDR2 is FQNEAQ. V was pared by 3 bases and J by 2 bases, with 4 bases of the junction left unmatched. The CDR3: CASSFWTSGAYEQYF. CDR3 nucleotides: TGTGCCAGCAGCTTCTGGACTAGCGGTGCCTACGAGCAGTACTTC. Full variable domain (outside the CDR3, taken from reference TRBV7-8 and TRBJ2-7): GAGVSQSPRYKVAKRGQDVALRCDPISGHVSLFWYQQALGQGPEFLTYFQNEAQLDKSGLPSDRFFAERPEGSVSTLKIQRTQQEDSAVYLCASSFWTSGAYEQYFGPGTRLTVT.

Remarks on this clone: The same CDR3 arises from other DNA sequences in this sample as well. Written as DNA, the CDR3 is TGTGCCAGCAGCTTAGGAGGCGGGAGGGCCTTGGACGAGCAGTACTTC. Encoded protein: CASSLGGGRALDEQYF. The chain couples TRBV7-6 to TRBJ2-7, with TRBD2 matching 9 bases. The ends lost 1 base at V and 5 bases at J; junction bases unmatched: 9. The CDR3 length is 16 residues. Germline CDR1 reads SGHVS; CDR2 reads FNYEAQ.

The chain uses TRBV7-9 and TRBJ2-7; 8 nucleotides match TRBD1. The V gene end was trimmed by 2 bases and the J gene end by 2 bases; junction bases not matched to a gene: 5. Germline V gives CDR1 SEHNR, CDR2 FQNEAQ (reference sequence). This CDR3 is 15 amino acids long. For the CDR3, the DNA is TGTGCCAGCAGCTTAATGGGACAGGAGACCTACGAGCAGTACTTC. Residues: CASSLMGQETYEQYF.

This clone was detected a few times. The chain is built from TRBV7-8 and TRBJ1-1; D gene ambiguous. Germline lookup yields CDR1 SGHVS and CDR2 FQNEAQ. V dropped 2 bases and J dropped 3 bases, with 10 bases sitting between them. This CDR3 has 14 amino acids. CDR3 nucleotides: TGTGCCAGCAGCTTATTAGGAGAGGACACTGAAGCTTTCTTT. It codes for CASSLLGEDTEAFF.

This clone was picked up a small number of times. The chain links TRBV7-9 to TRBJ2-7; 7 bases line up with TRBD1. The germline V gene encodes CDR1 SEHNR and CDR2 FQNEAQ (reference sequence). Trimming removed 5 bases from V and 2 bases from J; junction bases left unmatched: 6. CDR3 size: 14 residues. The CDR3 DNA reads as TGTGCCAGCAGCATTACAGGGGTCACCTACGAGCAGTACTTC. This encodes CASSITGVTYEQYF.

This clone has a single count. This rearrangement joins TRBV19 to TRBJ1-5; perhaps TRBD1 as D (5 bases). The germline V and J ends were trimmed by 2 bases and 1 base, with 12 bases remaining between them. The CDR3 runs 16 residues. Germline CDR1 reads LNHDA; CDR2 reads SQIVND (reference sequence). DNA for the CDR3: TGTGCCAGTAGTATATCGCGGGGGGGAAGCAATCAGCCCCAGCATTTT. The encoded protein is CASSISRGGSNQPQHF.

The rearrangement links TRBV6-5 to TRBJ2-2, with a possible D match to TRBD1 (6 bases). V was trimmed by 9 bases and J by 3 bases, leaving 11 bases between them. The length of the CDR3 is 13 residues. Germline assignment: CDR1 MNHEY and CDR2 SVGAGI. In nucleotides, the CDR3 is TGTGCCAGTTTCAGGGGAGACACCGGGGAGCTGTTTTTT. This encodes CASFRGDTGELFF.

This clone was observed a few times. The rearrangement uses TRBV11-3 and TRBJ2-1, with 9 bases that match TRBD2. Germline V gives CDR1 SGHNT, CDR2 YENEEA. After removal of 5 bases from V and 0 bases from J, the junction contained 2 bases not matched to a gene. This CDR3 is built from 15 residues. The CDR3 sequence is CASSLLAGSYNEQFF. The CDR3, as DNA: TGTGCCAGCAGCCTACTAGCGGGCTCCTACAATGAGCAGTTCTTC.

Here the CDR3 reads CSVHHGGTDTQYF. CDR3 nucleotides: TGCAGCGTTCATCACGGTGGTACAGATACGCAGTATTTT. The V gene is TRBV29-1, the J gene TRBJ2-3; D not certain. The CDR3 covers 13 residues. The ends were cut back, 5 bases at V and 3 bases at J, with 12 bases in the middle. Germline assignment: CDR1 SQVTM and CDR2 ANQGSEA.

The sample holds a few counts of this clone. CDR3 protein: CASSQQDTGELFF. CDR3 nucleotide sequence: TGCGCCAGCAGCCAACAGGACACCGGGGAGCTGTTTTTT. The chain has TRBV5-1 and TRBJ2-2; TRBD1 is a possible D gene (5 bases). The CDR3 totals 13 residues. Germline CDR1 SGHRS, CDR2 YFSETQ. Deletions cut 4 bases from V and 3 bases from J, with 7 bases between.

The chain employs TRBV6-1 and TRBJ1-2; D unclear. The CDR3 totals 12 residues. From germline, CDR1 is MNHNS and CDR2 SASEGT. V lost 2 bases to trimming and J lost 10 bases, with 11 bases between them. The CDR3 DNA sequence: TGTGCCAGCAGTGAAATACGAACTGACTACACCTTC. Encoded protein: CASSEIRTDYTF.

The CDR3 region is CASRKIEGARGYTF. For the CDR3, the DNA is TGTGCCAGCAGAAAGATCGAGGGGGCGCGTGGCTACACCTTC. The rearrangement uses TRBV6-5 and TRBJ1-2; 7 bases are a match to TRBD1. The CDR3 is 14 residues long. Germline V gives CDR1 MNHEY, CDR2 SVGAGI. V shed 6 bases and J 7 bases; nucleotides not matched to a gene: 11.

In this sample, this clone turned up a few times. The chain employs TRBV9 and TRBJ1-1, with TRBD1 as a possible D gene (5 bases). CDR3 length: 16 amino acids. Germline V gene lookup returns CDR1 SGDLS and CDR2 YYNGEE. V lost 0 bases and J lost 1, with 13 bases in between. Here the CDR3 reads CASSVAVGHPNTEAFF. The CDR3 DNA is TGTGCCAGCAGCGTAGCTGTAGGACACCCGAACACTGAAGCTTTCTTT.

CDR3 sequence (DNA): TGCGCCAGCAGCTCCGGGACTAGCGGGACCAATGAGCAGTTCTTC. Its protein product is CASSSGTSGTNEQFF. V usage is TRBV5-1 and J usage is TRBJ2-1, with TRBD2 matching 13 bases. The CDR3 is made up of 15 amino acids. From germline, CDR1 is SGHRS and CDR2 YFSETQ. The ends lost 3 bases at V and 6 bases at J; junction bases unmatched: 3.

V gene TRBV5-1 combines with J gene TRBJ2-1, with 12 bases aligning to TRBD2. Germline V gene lookup returns CDR1 SGHRS and CDR2 YFSETQ. The CDR3 extends over 17 amino acids. The J segment lost 4 bases and the V segment lost 4 bases, leaving 9 bases of the junction unmatched. CDR3 loop: CASSPDGGLAGYNEQFF. Here the CDR3 DNA reads TGCGCCAGCAGCCCGGACGGAGGACTAGCGGGGTACAATGAGCAGTTCTTC.